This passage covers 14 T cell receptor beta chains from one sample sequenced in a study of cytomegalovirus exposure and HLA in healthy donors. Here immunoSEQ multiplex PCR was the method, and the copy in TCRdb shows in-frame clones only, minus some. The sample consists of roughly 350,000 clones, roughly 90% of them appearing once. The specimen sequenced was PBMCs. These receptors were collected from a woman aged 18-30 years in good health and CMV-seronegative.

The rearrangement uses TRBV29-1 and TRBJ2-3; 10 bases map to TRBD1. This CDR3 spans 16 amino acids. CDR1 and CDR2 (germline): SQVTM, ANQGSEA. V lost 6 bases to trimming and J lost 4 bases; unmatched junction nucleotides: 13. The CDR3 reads CSVTGTGAILSDTQYF. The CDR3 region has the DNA TGCAGCGTAACCGGGACAGGGGCTATACTTTCAGATACGCAGTATTTT.

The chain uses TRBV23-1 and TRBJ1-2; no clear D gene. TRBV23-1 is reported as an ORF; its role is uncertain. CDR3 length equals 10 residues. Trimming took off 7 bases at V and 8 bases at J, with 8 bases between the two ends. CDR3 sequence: CASTQEGYTF. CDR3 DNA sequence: TGCGCCAGCACCCAGGAAGGCTACACCTTC.

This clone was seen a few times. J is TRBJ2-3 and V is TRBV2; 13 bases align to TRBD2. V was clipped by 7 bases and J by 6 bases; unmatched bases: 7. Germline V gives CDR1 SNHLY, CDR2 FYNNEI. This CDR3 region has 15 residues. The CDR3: CASNGLAGVLDTQYF. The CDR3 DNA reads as TGTGCCAGCAATGGACTAGCGGGAGTATTGGATACGCAGTATTTT.

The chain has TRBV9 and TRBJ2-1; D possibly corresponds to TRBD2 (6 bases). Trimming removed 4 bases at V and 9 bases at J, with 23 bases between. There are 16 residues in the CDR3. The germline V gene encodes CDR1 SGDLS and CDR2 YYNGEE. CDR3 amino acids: CASSFGSGSPPGEQFF. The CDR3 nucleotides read TGTGCCAGCAGCTTCGGAAGCGGGTCCCCCCCCGGTGAGCAGTTCTTC.

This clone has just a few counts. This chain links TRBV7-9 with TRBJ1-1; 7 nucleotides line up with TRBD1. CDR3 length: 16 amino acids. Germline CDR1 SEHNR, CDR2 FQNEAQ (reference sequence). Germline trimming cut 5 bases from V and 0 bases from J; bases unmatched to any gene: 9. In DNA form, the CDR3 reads TGTGCCAGCAGCACAGGCACAGGGGACATGAACACTGAAGCTTTCTTT. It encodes CASSTGTGDMNTEAFF. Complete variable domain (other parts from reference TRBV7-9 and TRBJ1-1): DTGVSQNPRHKITKRGQNVTFRCDPISEHNRLYWYRQTLGQGPEFLTYFQNEAQLEKSRLLSDRFSAERPKGSFSTLEIQRTEQGDSAMYLCASSTGTGDMNTEAFFGQGTRLTVV.

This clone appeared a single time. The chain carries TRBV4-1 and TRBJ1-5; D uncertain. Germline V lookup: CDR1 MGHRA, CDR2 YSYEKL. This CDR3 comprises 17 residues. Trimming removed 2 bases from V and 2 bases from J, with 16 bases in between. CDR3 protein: CASSQPQAPYGNQPQHF. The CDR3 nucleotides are TGCGCCAGCAGCCAACCGCAGGCCCCCTATGGCAATCAGCCCCAGCATTTT.

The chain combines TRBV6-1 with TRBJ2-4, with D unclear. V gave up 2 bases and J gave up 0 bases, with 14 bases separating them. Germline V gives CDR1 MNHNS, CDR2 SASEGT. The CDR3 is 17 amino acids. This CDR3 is CASSEKGAGLAKNIQYF. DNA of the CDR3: TGTGCCAGCAGTGAAAAAGGTGCAGGTCTAGCCAAAAACATTCAGTACTTC.

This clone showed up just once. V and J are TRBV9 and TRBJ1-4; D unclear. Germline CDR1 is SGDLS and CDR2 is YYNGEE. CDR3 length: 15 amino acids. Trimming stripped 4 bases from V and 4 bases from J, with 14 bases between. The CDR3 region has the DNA TGTGCCAGCAGCCCCGATCCAGGTCGTAATGAAAAACTGTTTTTT. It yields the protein CASSPDPGRNEKLFF. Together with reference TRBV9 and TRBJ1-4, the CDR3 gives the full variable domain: DSGVTQTPKHLITATGQRVTLRCSPRSGDLSVYWYQQSLDQGLQFLIQYYNGEERAKGNILERFSAQQFPDLHSELNLSSLELGDSALYFCASSPDPGRNEKLFFGSGTQLSVL.

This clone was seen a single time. The CDR3 loop is CASSFRQGGEAFF. Here the CDR3 DNA reads TGTGCCAGCAGTTTCCGACAGGGGGGTGAAGCTTTCTTT. The chain uses TRBV6-6 and TRBJ1-1; TRBD1 aligns across 9 bases. This CDR3 is built from 13 residues. In germline, CDR1 is MNHNY, CDR2 SVGAGI (reference sequence). Trimming took 4 bases from V and 7 from J; bases not matched to a gene: 4.

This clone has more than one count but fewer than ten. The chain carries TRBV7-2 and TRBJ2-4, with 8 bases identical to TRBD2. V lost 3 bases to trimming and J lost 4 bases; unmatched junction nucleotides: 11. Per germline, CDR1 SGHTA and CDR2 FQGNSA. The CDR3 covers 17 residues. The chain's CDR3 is CASSFLAGGGRKNIQYF. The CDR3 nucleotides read TGTGCCAGCAGCTTTCTAGCGGGTGGGGGCAGGAAAAACATTCAGTACTTC.

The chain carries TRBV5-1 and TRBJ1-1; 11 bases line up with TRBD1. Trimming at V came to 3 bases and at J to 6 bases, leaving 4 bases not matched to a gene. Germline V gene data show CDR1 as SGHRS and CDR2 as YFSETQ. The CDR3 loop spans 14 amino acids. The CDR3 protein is CASSSDRGPAEAFF. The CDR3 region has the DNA TGCGCCAGCAGCTCGGACAGGGGGCCCGCTGAAGCTTTCTTT.

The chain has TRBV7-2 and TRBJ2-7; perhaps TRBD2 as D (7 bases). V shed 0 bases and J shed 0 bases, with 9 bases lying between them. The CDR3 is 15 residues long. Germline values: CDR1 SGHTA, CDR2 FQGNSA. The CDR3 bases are TGTGCCAGCAGCTTAGCGGGAGGGGGCTCCTACGAGCAGTACTTC. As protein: CASSLAGGGSYEQYF.

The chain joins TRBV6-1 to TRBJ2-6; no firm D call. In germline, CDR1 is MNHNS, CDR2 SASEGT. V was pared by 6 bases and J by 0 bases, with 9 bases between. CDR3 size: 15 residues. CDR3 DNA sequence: TGTGCCAGCAGGCGACTGATCTCTGGGGCCAACGTCCTGACTTTC. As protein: CASRRLISGANVLTF.

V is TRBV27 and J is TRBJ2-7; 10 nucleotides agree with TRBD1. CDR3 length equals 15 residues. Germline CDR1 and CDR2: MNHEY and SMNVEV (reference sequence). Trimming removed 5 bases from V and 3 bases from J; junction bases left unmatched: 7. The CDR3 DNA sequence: TGTGCCAGCAGTAAAGGACAGGGGGTGTTCTACGAGCAGTACTTC. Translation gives CASSKGQGVFYEQYF.